What follows are 21 T cell receptor beta chains derived from one specimen sequenced in a study of chemoradiotherapy in HPV16-positive cancers. The data were produced by immunoSEQ multiplex PCR, yet TCRdb's version contains in-frame clones alone and is incomplete. The table records 4,000 to 5,000 clones, about 76% of them present only once. The sample here was tumor tissue, taken from a patient who underwent chemoradiotherapy. These receptors were obtained from a human donor with HPV-associated anogenital cancer.

The chain recombines TRBV9 with TRBJ2-5, with D possibly matching TRBD1 (5 bases). Germline loops: CDR1 SGDLS, CDR2 YYNGEE. CDR3 length: 17 residues. Trimming left V 0 bases short and J 2 bases short, with 17 bases between. The DNA of the CDR3 is TGTGCCAGCAGCGTAGGTCGTAGGGGCGGTGCTCAAGAGACCCAGTACTTC. Amino acids: CASSVGRRGGAQETQYF.

J is TRBJ2-1 and V is TRBV18, with TRBD2 identical over 10 bases. The CDR3 consists of 15 residues. CDR1 is KGHSH, CDR2 LQKENI, per germline. Losses at the gene ends were 10 bases for V and 2 bases for J; bases not matched to a gene: 8. This chain's CDR3 is CATLAGEDPYNEQFF. The DNA of the CDR3 is TGTGCCACCCTAGCGGGAGAGGACCCCTACAATGAGCAGTTCTTC.

This sequence joins TRBV5-5 and TRBJ2-2; D possibly uses TRBD1 or TRBD2 (5 bases each). The V end lost 0 bases, the J end lost 1 base, and 7 bases lay between the germline ends. The V gene's germline CDR1 is SGHKS and CDR2 YYEKEE (reference sequence). The CDR3 covers 15 residues. The CDR3 sequence is CASSLAGGNTGELFF. In DNA form, the CDR3 reads TGTGCCAGCAGCTTGGCTGGGGGGAACACCGGGGAGCTGTTTTTT.

The chain couples TRBV5-1 to TRBJ2-5, with D tentatively TRBD1 (6 bases). V lost 4 bases, J lost 2 bases, and 15 bases lay in between. The CDR3 runs 15 residues. CDR1 and CDR2 from the germline V gene are SGHRS and YFSETQ. The CDR3 region has the DNA TGCGCCAGCAGCCGGACCGAGGGGGTACAAGAGACCCAGTACTTC. Protein sequence: CASSRTEGVQETQYF.

This clone appeared a single time. V is TRBV5-4 and J is TRBJ1-1; D is unresolved. Trimming took 4 bases from V and 0 from J, leaving 7 bases between them. This CDR3 region has 13 residues. Germline V gene data show CDR1 as SGHNT and CDR2 as YYREEE (reference sequence). CDR3 sequence (DNA): TGTGCCAGCAGCGGAACAGTGAACACTGAAGCTTTCTTT. This encodes CASSGTVNTEAFF.

The chain links TRBV14 to TRBJ2-1, with D maybe TRBD2 (6 bases). The CDR3 consists of 13 residues. Germline V gene lookup returns CDR1 SGHDN and CDR2 FVKESK. Between the trimmed V and J ends, which lost 2 bases and 7 bases, there was a span of 9 bases. The CDR3 bases are TGTGCCAGCAGCCAAAGCGGGCCAAATGAGCAGTTCTTC. Amino acid sequence: CASSQSGPNEQFF.

V and J are TRBV6-1 and TRBJ1-3, with D maybe TRBD1 (6 bases). This CDR3 has 16 residues. Trimming left V 3 bases short and J 0 bases short, with 12 bases between. Germline CDR1 reads MNHNS; CDR2 reads SASEGT. DNA for the CDR3: TGTGCCAGCAGTGAGTTTTGGACAGCCTCTGGAAACACCATATATTTT. As protein: CASSEFWTASGNTIYF.

V gene TRBV7-7 combines with J gene TRBJ2-1, with D maybe TRBD2 (5 bases). Germline CDR1 SSHAT, CDR2 FNYEAQ (reference sequence). Trimming cost V 2 bases and J 5 bases, with 7 bases left between them. The CDR3 covers 13 residues. CDR3 in amino acids: CASSLSGNNEQFF. CDR3 bases: TGTGCCAGCAGCTTAAGCGGAAACAATGAGCAGTTCTTC.

The rearrangement joins TRBV19 to TRBJ2-5; 8 bases align to TRBD1. The CDR3 spans 16 residues. Germline trimming cut 3 bases from V and 4 bases from J; bases unmatched to any gene: 10. The germline CDR1 and CDR2 sequences are LNHDA and SQIVND (reference sequence). CDR3 loop: CASSMATGGGRETQYF. CDR3 sequence (DNA): TGTGCCAGTAGTATGGCCACAGGGGGAGGACGAGAGACCCAGTACTTC.

This clone was recorded only once. This chain links TRBV7-9 with TRBJ2-4; possibly TRBD1 for D (6 bases). Germline V gene data show CDR1 as SEHNR and CDR2 as FQNEAQ (reference sequence). V lost 2 bases and J lost 1, with 15 bases in between. This CDR3 has 17 residues. CDR3 coding DNA: TGTGCCAGCAGCTTAATGTCAGGGGTTGGGGCCAAAAACATTCAGTACTTC. It is translated as CASSLMSGVGAKNIQYF.

This clone has a handful of counts. The J gene is TRBJ2-1, the V gene TRBV6-6, with D uncertain. The germline gives CDR1 MNHNY, CDR2 SVGAGI (reference sequence). V lost 6 bases and J lost 5, with 20 bases in between. The CDR3 loop spans 16 amino acids. The CDR3 spells CASRSTRVQWDNEQFF. CDR3 in DNA: TGTGCCAGCAGATCAACCCGGGTCCAGTGGGACAATGAGCAGTTCTTC.

V and J are TRBV6-4 and TRBJ2-2, with D uncertain. CDR3 size: 13 residues. Germline values: CDR1 MRHNA, CDR2 SNTAGT. With 2 bases removed from V and 6 bases from J, the gap between germline ends came to 7 bases. CDR3 sequence reads: CASSDVDSGELFF. The CDR3 DNA sequence: TGTGCCAGCAGTGACGTTGACTCCGGGGAGCTGTTTTTT.

The CDR3 protein is CASSLYRDEKLFF. The CDR3 DNA reads TGTGCCAGCAGTTTATATAGGGATGAAAAACTGTTTTTT. The genes are TRBV27 and TRBJ1-4; D ambiguous. Germline-derived CDR1 and CDR2 are MNHEY and SMNVEV (reference sequence). V was pared by 1 base and J by 6 bases, with 6 bases between. This CDR3 spans 13 amino acids.

The rearrangement uses TRBV5-1 and TRBJ2-2; TRBD1 aligns across 7 bases. This CDR3 spans 13 amino acids. Germline trimming cut 8 bases from V and 4 bases from J; bases unmatched to any gene: 5. The germline V gene has CDR1 SGHRS and CDR2 YFSETQ. The CDR3 DNA reads as TGCGCCAGTCGACAGGGTTTCACCGGGGAGCTGTTTTTT. Amino acid sequence: CASRQGFTGELFF.

Turning to this clone: Its ends do not fully match the called genes, so a read error is possible. The chain has TRBV6-1 and TRBJ1-1; TRBD1 matches at 7 bases. The length of the CDR3 is 14 residues. Germline-derived CDR1 and CDR2 are MNHNS and SASEGT. Written as DNA, the CDR3 is TGTGCCAGCATCCCGACAGGGTTGAACGCTGAAGCTTTCTTT. It encodes CASIPTGLNAEAFF.

The rearrangement joins TRBV6-5 to TRBJ2-7; D may match TRBD1 or TRBD2 (5 bases each). The CDR3 consists of 15 residues. CDR1 MNHEY and CDR2 SVGAGI come from the germline V gene. V lost 0 bases, J lost 9 bases, and 18 bases lay in between. The CDR3 protein is CASSYSGPAGLVQYF. CDR3 sequence (DNA): TGTGCCAGCAGTTACTCGGGACCCGCGGGTCTTGTGCAGTACTTC.

The J gene is TRBJ2-1, the V gene TRBV7-6; 9 bases line up with TRBD2. Trimming at V came to 5 bases and at J to 5 bases, leaving 25 bases not matched to a gene. The CDR3 has 21 residues. Germline assignment: CDR1 SGHVS and CDR2 FNYEAQ. CDR3 protein: CASSPLGVAGVPPTWDNEQFF. The DNA for the CDR3 is TGTGCCAGCAGCCCTCTCGGGGTAGCGGGAGTCCCTCCTACTTGGGACAATGAGCAGTTCTTC.

This chain joins TRBV6-1 and TRBJ2-7; 9 bases agree with TRBD2. Germline values: CDR1 MNHNS, CDR2 SASEGT. With V trimmed by 2 bases and J by 6 bases, 8 bases remained unmatched. The CDR3 has 15 amino acids. The CDR3 coding sequence is TGTGCCAGCAGTGAACGGAGCGGGAGGTCATCCGAGCAGTACTTC. It specifies CASSERSGRSSEQYF.

V usage is TRBV6-6 and J usage is TRBJ2-7, with TRBD1 identical over 8 bases. This CDR3 has 11 amino acids. From germline, CDR1 is MNHNY and CDR2 SVGAGI (reference sequence). V was pared by 8 bases and J by 5 bases, with 2 bases of the junction left unmatched. The CDR3 nucleotides read TGTGCCAGCGGACAGGGTGACGAGCAGTACTTC. Translating it yields CASGQGDEQYF.

In its sample, this clone was seen a few times. This chain links TRBV5-1 with TRBJ1-5, with D possibly being TRBD1 (6 bases). This CDR3 region has 15 residues. Germline V CDR1 and CDR2: SGHRS, YFSETQ. V lost 4 bases and J 5 bases, leaving 16 bases between the germline ends. The CDR3 is CASSPEAGDYQPQHF. The DNA of the CDR3 is TGCGCCAGCAGCCCCGAGGCAGGGGACTATCAGCCCCAGCATTTT.

This chain connects TRBV20-1 to TRBJ2-7; TRBD1 matches at 7 bases. V was clipped by 1 base and J by 9 bases; unmatched bases: 3. The germline V gene encodes CDR1 DFQATT and CDR2 SNEGSKA (reference sequence). The CDR3 covers 11 residues. The DNA for the CDR3 is TGCAGTGCTAGAGGGCACAGGGGGCAGTACTTC. Protein product: CSARGHRGQYF.